Presented here are 15 T cell receptor beta chains from one specimen sequenced in a study of beta chain features in type 1 diabetes (dated by TCRdb to 2017 to 2018). The receptor library was made with the immunoSEQ multiplex PCR assay. The High Capacity cDNA Reverse Transcription Kit was used to reverse transcribe all of the isolated RNA, meaning that expressed TCRB transcripts were what got sequenced. This immuneACCESS table, as held by TCRdb, lists in-frame sequences with V and J called but not all clones. Of the missing ones, under half trace to an unresolved V gene in checked studies; the others have no known cause. This sample gives more than 300,000 clones in total; under 8.5% of them show up just once. The ten largest clones add up to around 0.45% of the sample. Sequenced: central memory CD4+ T cells from blood. Source of these receptors: a woman aged 18-29 years in good health.

This clone was recorded a few times. The chain uses TRBV10-2 and TRBJ2-7; D remains ambiguous. The CDR3 contains 12 residues. Trimming took 7 bases from V and 2 from J, leaving 9 bases between them. CDR1 is WSHSY, CDR2 SAAADI, per germline. The CDR3 DNA is TGCGCCAGCATGAGCAGGACCTACGAGCAGTACTTC. It translates to CASMSRTYEQYF.

CDR3 in amino acids: CASSTWEELAKNIQYF. The CDR3, as DNA: TGTGCCAGCAGTACCTGGGAGGAGCTAGCCAAAAACATTCAGTACTTC. V gene TRBV7-9 combines with J gene TRBJ2-4; D is possibly TRBD2 (6 bases). V dropped 6 bases and J dropped 0 bases, with 15 bases sitting between them. Germline V CDR1 and CDR2: SEHNR, FQNEAQ (reference sequence). CDR3 length: 16 amino acids. The complete variable domain, with remaining parts taken from reference TRBV7-9 and TRBJ2-4, reads DTGVSQNPRHKITKRGQNVTFRCDPISEHNRLYWYRQTLGQGPEFLTYFQNEAQLEKSRLLSDRFSAERPKGSFSTLEIQRTEQGDSAMYLCASSTWEELAKNIQYFGAGTRLSVL.

This clone has just a few counts. The chain has TRBV5-4 and TRBJ2-3; tentative D call: TRBD1 (5 bases). V was trimmed by 0 bases and J by 0 bases, leaving 8 bases between them. Germline values: CDR1 SGHNT, CDR2 YYREEE (reference sequence). The CDR3 has 15 amino acids. The DNA of the CDR3 is TGTGCCAGCAGCTTGGAAGGACACAGCACAGATACGCAGTATTTT. As protein: CASSLEGHSTDTQYF.

Note on this clone: This could be a read error, since a much larger clone is one nucleotide away. This rearrangement joins TRBV5-8 to TRBJ1-5; possible D gene TRBD1, 5 bases. Germline V gene lookup returns CDR1 SGHTS and CDR2 YDEGEE. This CDR3 has 15 amino acids. V gave up 4 bases and J gave up 5 bases, with 16 bases separating them. The CDR3 is CASSRGGWGHQPQHF. For the CDR3, the DNA is TGTGCCAGCAGCCGGGGCGGGTGGGGACATCAGCCCCAGCATTTT. The full variable domain, with the rest looked up from reference TRBV5-8 and TRBJ1-5, is EAGVTQSPTHLIKTRGQQATLRCSPISGHTSVYWYQQALGLGLQFLLWYDEGEERNRGNFPPRFSGRQFPNYSSELNVNALELEDSALYLCASSRGGWGHQPQHFGDGTRLSIL.

The chain carries TRBV27 and TRBJ1-3, with D possibly TRBD1 on 5 matching bases. The CDR3 has 13 amino acids. Germline CDR1 reads MNHEY; CDR2 reads SMNVEV (reference sequence). V gave up 8 bases and J gave up 2 bases, with 10 bases separating them. DNA of the CDR3: TGTGCCAGCCGACAGTTCGCTGGAAACACCATATATTTT. Translation gives CASRQFAGNTIYF.

V usage is TRBV7-6 and J usage is TRBJ2-3; no clear D gene. The germline gives CDR1 SGHVS, CDR2 FNYEAQ. V was clipped by 6 bases and J by 5 bases, with 12 bases between them. The CDR3 consists of 13 residues. CDR3 loop: CASSNQQKDTQYF. CDR3 DNA: TGTGCCAGCAGTAACCAACAGAAAGATACGCAGTATTTT.

This clone appeared a few times. The chain uses TRBV7-9 and TRBJ2-1, with 12 bases that match TRBD2. CDR1 SEHNR and CDR2 FQNEAQ come from the germline V gene (reference sequence). V lost 0 bases to trimming and J lost 14 bases; unmatched junction nucleotides: 11. The CDR3 totals 16 residues. CDR3 nucleotides: TGTGCCAGCAGCTTAGCCCAGACTAGCGGGGGAATCGGGAAGTTCTTC. Protein product: CASSLAQTSGGIGKFF.

The V and J genes are TRBV5-8 and TRBJ2-5; tentatively, D is TRBD1 (6 bases). The CDR3 totals 15 residues. The V and J ends lost 4 bases and 2 bases respectively, with 15 bases between them. Looked up from germline, CDR1 is SGHTS and CDR2 is YDEGEE. CDR3 sequence: CASSATGTRQETQYF. CDR3 bases: TGTGCCAGCAGCGCTACCGGGACAAGGCAAGAGACCCAGTACTTC.

This clone has at least ten counts. The rearrangement links TRBV7-9 to TRBJ1-1, with 7 bases that match TRBD1. The V and J ends lost 3 bases and 5 bases, in that order; junction bases with no gene match: 9. The CDR3 length is 15 residues. Germline CDR1 and CDR2: SEHNR and FQNEAQ (reference sequence). The CDR3 region is CASSFWTGDGTEAFF. CDR3 nucleotide sequence: TGTGCCAGCAGCTTCTGGACAGGCGATGGGACTGAAGCTTTCTTT.

This clone was found many times. Different DNA sequences within this sample yield the same CDR3. The chain employs TRBV28 and TRBJ2-5, with TRBD2 matching over 12 bases. The junction had 3 bases not matched to a gene; V was cut back by 2 bases and J by 2 bases. Germline assignment: CDR1 MDHEN and CDR2 SYDVKM. The CDR3 runs to 16 residues. The CDR3 DNA is TGTGCCAGCAGTTTAGGTCTAGCGGGAGGGCAAGAGACCCAGTACTTC. Translation: CASSLGLAGGQETQYF.

The rearrangement joins TRBV7-9 to TRBJ1-1, with D possibly being TRBD1 (6 bases). Trimming removed 5 bases from V and 10 bases from J, with 20 bases in between. The CDR3 totals 14 residues. Germline V gene sequence: CDR1 SEHNR, CDR2 FQNEAQ (reference sequence). For the CDR3, the DNA is TGTGCCAGCAGCCCAACTCCGGGGGGCGAAGGAGCTTTCTTT. It encodes CASSPTPGGEGAFF. Looking up the rest from reference TRBV7-9 and TRBJ1-1 gives the full variable domain: DTGVSQNPRHKITKRGQNVTFRCDPISEHNRLYWYRQTLGQGPEFLTYFQNEAQLEKSRLLSDRFSAERPKGSFSTLEIQRTEQGDSAMYLCASSPTPGGEGAFFGQGTRLTVV.

The chain is built from TRBV9 and TRBJ1-2; the D gene is possibly TRBD1 (6 bases). The ends were cut back, 4 bases at V and 2 bases at J, with 18 bases in the middle. Germline CDR1 SGDLS, CDR2 YYNGEE. The CDR3 contains 16 residues. The CDR3 region has the DNA TGTGCCAGCAGCCCCCGACCGGGACAAGACAACTATGGCTACACCTTC. This codes for CASSPRPGQDNYGYTF.

This chain connects TRBV27 to TRBJ2-7; 8 bases fit TRBD2. The CDR3 extends over 15 amino acids. CDR1 is MNHEY and CDR2 is SMNVEV in the germline V gene (reference sequence). Trimming cost V 3 bases and J 5 bases; bases outside gene matches: 9. CDR3 loop: CASSFRAGGQNEQYF. The CDR3 DNA reads as TGTGCCAGCAGTTTCCGGGCGGGAGGCCAGAACGAGCAGTACTTC.

At least ten counts were recorded for this clone. This chain joins TRBV28 and TRBJ2-1; possibly TRBD2 for D (6 bases). V dropped 5 bases and J dropped 2 bases, with 13 bases sitting between them. The CDR3 has 15 amino acids. The germline V gene has CDR1 MDHEN and CDR2 SYDVKM. CDR3 sequence: CASSRGLPPYNEQFF. The CDR3 nucleotides are TGTGCCAGCAGTCGTGGACTACCGCCCTACAATGAGCAGTTCTTC.

The sample holds a few counts of this clone. The V call is TRBV30, the J call TRBJ1-3; D perhaps matches TRBD1 (5 bases). Per germline, CDR1 GTSNPN and CDR2 SVGIG (reference sequence). CDR3 length: 15 amino acids. V was trimmed by 4 bases and J by 2 bases, leaving 15 bases between them. CDR3 sequence (DNA): TGTGCCTGGACGTCTTTCAGGGAAGCTGGAAACACCATATATTTT. Translated: CAWTSFREAGNTIYF.